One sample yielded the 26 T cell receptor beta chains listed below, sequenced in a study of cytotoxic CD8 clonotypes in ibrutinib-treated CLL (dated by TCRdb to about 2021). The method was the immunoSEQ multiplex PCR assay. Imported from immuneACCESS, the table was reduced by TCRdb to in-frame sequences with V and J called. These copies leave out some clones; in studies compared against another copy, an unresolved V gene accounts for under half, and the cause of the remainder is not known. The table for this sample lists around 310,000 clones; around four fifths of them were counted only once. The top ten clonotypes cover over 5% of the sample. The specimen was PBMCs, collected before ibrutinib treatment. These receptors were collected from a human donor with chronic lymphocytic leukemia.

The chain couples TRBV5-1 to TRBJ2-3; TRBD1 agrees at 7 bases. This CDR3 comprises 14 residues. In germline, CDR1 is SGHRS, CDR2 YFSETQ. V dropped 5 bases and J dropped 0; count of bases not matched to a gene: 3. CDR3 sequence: CASRLQGSTDTQYF. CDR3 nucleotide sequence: TGCGCCAGCAGGTTACAGGGGAGCACAGATACGCAGTATTTT.

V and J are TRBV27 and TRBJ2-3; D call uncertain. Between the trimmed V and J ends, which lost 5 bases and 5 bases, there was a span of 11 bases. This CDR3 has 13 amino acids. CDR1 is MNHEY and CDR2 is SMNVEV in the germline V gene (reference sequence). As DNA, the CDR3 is TGTGCCAGCAGTCCCCAAACGAAAGATACGCAGTATTTT. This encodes CASSPQTKDTQYF.

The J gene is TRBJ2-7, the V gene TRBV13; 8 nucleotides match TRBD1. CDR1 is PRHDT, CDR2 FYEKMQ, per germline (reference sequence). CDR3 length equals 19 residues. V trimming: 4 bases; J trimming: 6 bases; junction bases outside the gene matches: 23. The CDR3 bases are TGTGCCAGCAGCTCCGACCAAACAAGGACAGGGACCTACCGGGTCGAGCAGTACTTC. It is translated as CASSSDQTRTGTYRVEQYF.

Here the CDR3 reads CASSEGAARGQPQHF. The CDR3 nucleotides read TGTGCCAGCAGTGAAGGGGCAGCCCGCGGCCAGCCCCAGCATTTT. The V and J genes are TRBV6-1 and TRBJ1-5; D remains unclear. This CDR3 region has 15 residues. The V end lost 1 base, the J end lost 7 bases, and 14 bases lay between the germline ends. The germline V gene has CDR1 MNHNS and CDR2 SASEGT.

The DNA for the CDR3 is TGTGCCAGCTCACCTGGGTCAGGGAAAGATGGCTATGGCTACACCTTC. This codes for CASSPGSGKDGYGYTF. The V gene is TRBV18, the J gene TRBJ1-2; perhaps TRBD1 as D (5 bases). The CDR3 has 16 amino acids. The V gene's germline CDR1 is KGHSH and CDR2 LQKENI. V was pared by 3 bases and J by 4 bases, with 18 bases between.

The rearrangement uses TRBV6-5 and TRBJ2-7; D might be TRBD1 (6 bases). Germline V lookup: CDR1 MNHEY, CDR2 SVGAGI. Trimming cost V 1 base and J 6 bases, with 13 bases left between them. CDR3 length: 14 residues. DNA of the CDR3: TGTGCCAGCAGTTACTATGAACAGGGCAGCGAGCAGTACTTC. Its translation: CASSYYEQGSEQYF.

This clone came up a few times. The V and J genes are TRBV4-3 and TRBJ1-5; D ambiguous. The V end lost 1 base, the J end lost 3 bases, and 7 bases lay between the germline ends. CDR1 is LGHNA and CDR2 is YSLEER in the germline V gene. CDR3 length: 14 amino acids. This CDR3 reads CASSQGLNNQPQHF. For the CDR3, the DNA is TGCGCCAGCAGCCAAGGTTTAAACAATCAGCCCCAGCATTTT.

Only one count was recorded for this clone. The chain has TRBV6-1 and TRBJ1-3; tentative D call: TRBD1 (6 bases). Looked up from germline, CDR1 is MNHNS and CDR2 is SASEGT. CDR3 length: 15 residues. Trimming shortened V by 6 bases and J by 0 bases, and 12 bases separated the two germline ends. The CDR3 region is CASRFGTTSGNTIYF. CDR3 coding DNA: TGTGCCAGCAGGTTCGGGACAACCTCTGGAAACACCATATATTTT.

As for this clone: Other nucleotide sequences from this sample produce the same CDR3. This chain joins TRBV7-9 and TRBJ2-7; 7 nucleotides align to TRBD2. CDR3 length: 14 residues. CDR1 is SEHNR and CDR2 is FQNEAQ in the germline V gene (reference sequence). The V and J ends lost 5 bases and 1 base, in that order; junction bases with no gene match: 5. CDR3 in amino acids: CASSPGGLSYEQYF. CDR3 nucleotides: TGTGCCAGCAGCCCGGGGGGACTTTCCTACGAGCAGTACTTC.

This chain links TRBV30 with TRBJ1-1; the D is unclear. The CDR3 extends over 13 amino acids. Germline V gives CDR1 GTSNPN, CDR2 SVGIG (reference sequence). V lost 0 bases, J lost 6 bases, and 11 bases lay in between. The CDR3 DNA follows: TGTGCCTGGAGTGTACGTTCGGGCCCTGAAGCTTTCTTT. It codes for CAWSVRSGPEAFF.

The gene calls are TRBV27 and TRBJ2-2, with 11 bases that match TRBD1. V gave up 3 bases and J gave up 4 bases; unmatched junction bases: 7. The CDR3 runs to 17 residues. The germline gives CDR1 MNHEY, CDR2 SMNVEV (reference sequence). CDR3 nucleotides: TGTGCCAGCAGTTTCCCTACCGGGACAGGGGGCACCGGGGAGCTGTTTTTT. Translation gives CASSFPTGTGGTGELFF.

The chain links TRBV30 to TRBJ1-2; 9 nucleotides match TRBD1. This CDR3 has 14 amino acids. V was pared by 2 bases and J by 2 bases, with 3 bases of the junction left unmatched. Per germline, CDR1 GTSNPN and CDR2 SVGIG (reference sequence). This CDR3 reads CAWSRDRANYGYTF. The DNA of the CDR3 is TGTGCCTGGAGTCGGGACAGGGCGAACTATGGCTACACCTTC. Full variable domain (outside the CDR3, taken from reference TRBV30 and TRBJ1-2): SQTIHQWPATLVQPVGSPLSLECTVEGTSNPNLYWYRQAAGRGLQLLFYSVGIGQISSEVPQNLSASRPQDRQFILSSKKLLLSDSGFYLCAWSRDRANYGYTFGSGTRLTVV.

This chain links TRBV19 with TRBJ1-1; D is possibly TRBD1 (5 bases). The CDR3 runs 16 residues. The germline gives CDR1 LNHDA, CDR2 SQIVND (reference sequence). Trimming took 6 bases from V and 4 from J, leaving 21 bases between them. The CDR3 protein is CASRRVGVGLTTEAFF. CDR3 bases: TGTGCCAGTAGAAGAGTAGGGGTAGGCCTTACCACTGAAGCTTTCTTT.

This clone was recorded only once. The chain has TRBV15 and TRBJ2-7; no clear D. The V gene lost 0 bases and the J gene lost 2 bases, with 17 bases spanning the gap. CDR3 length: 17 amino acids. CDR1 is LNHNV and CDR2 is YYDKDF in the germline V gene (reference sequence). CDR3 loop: CATSRDLGPGIPYEQYF. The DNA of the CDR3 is TGTGCCACCAGCAGAGATTTAGGACCCGGAATACCCTACGAGCAGTACTTC.

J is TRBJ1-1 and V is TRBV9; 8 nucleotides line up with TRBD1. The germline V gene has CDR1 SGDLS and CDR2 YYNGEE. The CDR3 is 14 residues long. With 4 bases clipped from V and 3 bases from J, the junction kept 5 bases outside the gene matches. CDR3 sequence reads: CASSPSTGDTEAFF. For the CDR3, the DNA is TGTGCCAGCAGCCCCTCGACAGGGGACACTGAAGCTTTCTTT.

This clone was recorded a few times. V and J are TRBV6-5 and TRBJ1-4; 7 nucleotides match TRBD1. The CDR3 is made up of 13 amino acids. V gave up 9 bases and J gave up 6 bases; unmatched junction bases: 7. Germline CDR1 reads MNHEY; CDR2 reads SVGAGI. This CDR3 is CASQTGLDEKLFF. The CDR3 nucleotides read TGTGCCAGTCAGACAGGGCTCGATGAAAAACTGTTTTTT.

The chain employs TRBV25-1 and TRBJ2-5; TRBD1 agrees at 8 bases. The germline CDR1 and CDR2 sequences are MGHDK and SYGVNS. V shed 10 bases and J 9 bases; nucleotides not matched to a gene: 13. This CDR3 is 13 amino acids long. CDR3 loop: CATAGQAVWAQYF. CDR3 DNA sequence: TGTGCCACCGCGGGACAGGCGGTTTGGGCCCAGTACTTC.

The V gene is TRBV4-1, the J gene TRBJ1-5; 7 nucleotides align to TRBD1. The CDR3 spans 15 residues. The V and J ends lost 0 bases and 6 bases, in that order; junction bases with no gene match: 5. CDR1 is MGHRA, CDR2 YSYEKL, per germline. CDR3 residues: CASSQEAGGSQPQHF. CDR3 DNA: TGCGCCAGCAGCCAAGAGGCAGGGGGAAGTCAGCCCCAGCATTTT.

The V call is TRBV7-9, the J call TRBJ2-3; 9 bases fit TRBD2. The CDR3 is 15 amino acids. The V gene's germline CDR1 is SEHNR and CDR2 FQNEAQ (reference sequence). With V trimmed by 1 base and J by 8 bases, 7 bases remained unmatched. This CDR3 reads CASSLEAGAGGTQYF. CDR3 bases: TGTGCCAGCAGCTTAGAGGCGGGAGCGGGGGGTACGCAGTATTTT. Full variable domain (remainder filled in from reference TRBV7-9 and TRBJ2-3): DTGVSQNPRHKITKRGQNVTFRCDPISEHNRLYWYRQTLGQGPEFLTYFQNEAQLEKSRLLSDRFSAERPKGSFSTLEIQRTEQGDSAMYLCASSLEAGAGGTQYFGPGTRLTVL.

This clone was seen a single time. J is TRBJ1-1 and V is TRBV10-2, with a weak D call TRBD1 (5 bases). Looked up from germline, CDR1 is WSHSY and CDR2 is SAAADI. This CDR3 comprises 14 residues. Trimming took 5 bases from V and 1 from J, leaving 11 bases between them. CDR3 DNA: TGCGCCAGCAGTCCGACGGGGCAGAACACTGAAGCTTTCTTT. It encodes CASSPTGQNTEAFF.

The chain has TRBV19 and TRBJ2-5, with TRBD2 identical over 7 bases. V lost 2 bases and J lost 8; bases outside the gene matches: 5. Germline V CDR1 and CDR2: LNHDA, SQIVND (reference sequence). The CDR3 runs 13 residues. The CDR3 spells CASSIIAGDTQYF. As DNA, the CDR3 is TGTGCCAGTAGTATAATCGCGGGAGATACCCAGTACTTC. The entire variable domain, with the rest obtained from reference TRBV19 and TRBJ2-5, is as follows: DGGITQSPKYLFRKEGQNVTLSCEQNLNHDAMYWYRQDPGQGLRLIYYSQIVNDFQKGDIAEGYSVSREKKESFPLTVTSAQKNPTAFYLCASSIIAGDTQYFGPGTRLLVL.

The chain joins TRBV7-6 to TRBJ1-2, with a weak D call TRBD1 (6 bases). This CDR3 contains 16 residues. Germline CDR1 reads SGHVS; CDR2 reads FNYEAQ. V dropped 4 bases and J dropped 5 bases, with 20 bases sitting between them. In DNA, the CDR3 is TGTGCCAGCAGCTCGTTGCCGGGGGCGGTATATTATGGCTACACCTTC. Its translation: CASSSLPGAVYYGYTF.

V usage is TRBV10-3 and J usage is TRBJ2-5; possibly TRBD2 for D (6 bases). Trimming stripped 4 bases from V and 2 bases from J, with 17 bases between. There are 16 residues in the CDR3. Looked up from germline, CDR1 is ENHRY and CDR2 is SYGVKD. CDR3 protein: CAISAHLGGWQETQYF. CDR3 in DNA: TGTGCCATCAGTGCTCATCTCGGGGGTTGGCAAGAGACCCAGTACTTC.

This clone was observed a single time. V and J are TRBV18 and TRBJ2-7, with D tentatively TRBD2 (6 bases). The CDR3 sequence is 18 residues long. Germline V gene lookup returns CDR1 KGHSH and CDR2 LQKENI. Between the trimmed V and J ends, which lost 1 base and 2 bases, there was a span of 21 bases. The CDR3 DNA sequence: TGTGCCAGCTCACCACGGCCCGCGGGGCAAGATAAAACCTACGAGCAGTACTTC. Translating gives CASSPRPAGQDKTYEQYF.

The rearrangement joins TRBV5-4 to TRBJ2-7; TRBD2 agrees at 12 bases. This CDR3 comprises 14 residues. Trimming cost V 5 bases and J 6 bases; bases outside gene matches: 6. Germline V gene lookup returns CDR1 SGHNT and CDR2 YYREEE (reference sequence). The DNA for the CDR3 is TGTGCCAGCAGTCTACTAGCGGGAGGAGGCGAGCAGTACTTC. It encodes CASSLLAGGGEQYF.

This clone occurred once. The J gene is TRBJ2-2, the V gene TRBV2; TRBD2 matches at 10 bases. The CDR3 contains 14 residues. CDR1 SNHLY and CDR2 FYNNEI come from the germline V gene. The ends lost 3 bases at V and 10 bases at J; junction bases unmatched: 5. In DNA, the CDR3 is TGTGCCAGCAGTGATTTGCTAGCGGGAGTGGAGCTGTTTTTT. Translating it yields CASSDLLAGVELFF.